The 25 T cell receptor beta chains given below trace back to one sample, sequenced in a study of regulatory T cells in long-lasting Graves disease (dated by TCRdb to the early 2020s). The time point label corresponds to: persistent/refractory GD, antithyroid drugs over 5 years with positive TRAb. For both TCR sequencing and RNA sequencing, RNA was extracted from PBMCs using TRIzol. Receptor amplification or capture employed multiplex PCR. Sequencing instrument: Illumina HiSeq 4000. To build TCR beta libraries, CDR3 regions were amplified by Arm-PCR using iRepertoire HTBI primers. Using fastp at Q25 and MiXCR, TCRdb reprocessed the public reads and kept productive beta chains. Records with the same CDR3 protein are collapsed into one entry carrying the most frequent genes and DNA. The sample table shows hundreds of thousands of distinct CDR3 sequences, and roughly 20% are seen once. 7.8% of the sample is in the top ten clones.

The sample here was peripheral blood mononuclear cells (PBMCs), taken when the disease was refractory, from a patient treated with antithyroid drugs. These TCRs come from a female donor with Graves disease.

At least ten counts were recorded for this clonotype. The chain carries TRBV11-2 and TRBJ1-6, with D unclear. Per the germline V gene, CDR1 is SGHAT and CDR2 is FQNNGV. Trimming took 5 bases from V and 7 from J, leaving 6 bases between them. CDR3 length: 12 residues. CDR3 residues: CASSRRNSPLHF. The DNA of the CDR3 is TGTGCCAGCAGCCGCAGAAATTCACCCCTCCACTTT.

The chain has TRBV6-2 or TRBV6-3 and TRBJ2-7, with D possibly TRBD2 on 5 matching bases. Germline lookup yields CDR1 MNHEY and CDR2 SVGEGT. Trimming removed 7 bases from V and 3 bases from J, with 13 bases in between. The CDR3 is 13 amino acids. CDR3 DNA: TGTGCCAGCACCTTCCGGGCGGGCTACGAGCAGTACTTC. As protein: CASTFRAGYEQYF.

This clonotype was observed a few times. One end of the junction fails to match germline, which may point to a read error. In DNA form, the CDR3 reads TGCAACGTTGACGATTCCTCCTACGAGCAGTACTTC. It yields the protein CNVDDSSYEQYF. V and J are TRBV29-1 and TRBJ2-7, with D uncertain. Per germline, CDR1 SQVTM and CDR2 ANQGSEA. The CDR3 spans 12 residues.

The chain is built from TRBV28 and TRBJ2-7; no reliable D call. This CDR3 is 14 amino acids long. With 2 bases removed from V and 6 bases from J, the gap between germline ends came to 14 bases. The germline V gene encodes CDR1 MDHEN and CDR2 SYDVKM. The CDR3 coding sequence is TGTGCCAGCAGTTTACCTGCCCGGTTGGGCGAGCAGTACTTC. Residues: CASSLPARLGEQYF.

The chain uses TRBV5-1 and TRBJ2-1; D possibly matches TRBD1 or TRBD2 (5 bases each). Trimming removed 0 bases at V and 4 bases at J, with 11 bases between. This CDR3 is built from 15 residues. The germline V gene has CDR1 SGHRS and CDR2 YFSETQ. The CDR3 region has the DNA TGCGCCAGCAGCTTGGAGGGACCCCTATACAATGAGCAGTTCTTC. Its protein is CASSLEGPLYNEQFF.

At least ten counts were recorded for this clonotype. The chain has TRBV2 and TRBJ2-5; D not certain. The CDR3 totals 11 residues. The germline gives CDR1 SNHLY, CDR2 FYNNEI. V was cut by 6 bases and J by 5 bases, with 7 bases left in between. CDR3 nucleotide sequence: TGTGCCAGCAGGGTCTGGGAGACCCAGTACTTC. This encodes CASRVWETQYF.

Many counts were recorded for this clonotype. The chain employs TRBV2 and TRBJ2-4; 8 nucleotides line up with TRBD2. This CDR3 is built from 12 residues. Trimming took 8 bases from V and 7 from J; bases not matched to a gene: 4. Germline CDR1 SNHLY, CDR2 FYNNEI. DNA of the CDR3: TGTGCCAGCTCAGCGGGAGAGAACATTCAGTACTTC. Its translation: CASSAGENIQYF.

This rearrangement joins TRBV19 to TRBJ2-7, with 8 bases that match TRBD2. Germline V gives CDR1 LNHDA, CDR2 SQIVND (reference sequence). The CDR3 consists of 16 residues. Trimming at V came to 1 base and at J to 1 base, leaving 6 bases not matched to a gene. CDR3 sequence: CASSIAGLAGSYEQYF. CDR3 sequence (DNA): TGTGCCAGTAGTATAGCCGGCCTAGCGGGTTCCTACGAGCAGTACTTC. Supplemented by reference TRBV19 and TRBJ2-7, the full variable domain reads DGGITQSPKYLFRKEGQNVTLSCEQNLNHDAMYWYRQDPGQGLRLIYYSQIVNDFQKGDIAEGYSVSREKKESFPLTVTSAQKNPTAFYLCASSIAGLAGSYEQYFGPGTRLTVT.

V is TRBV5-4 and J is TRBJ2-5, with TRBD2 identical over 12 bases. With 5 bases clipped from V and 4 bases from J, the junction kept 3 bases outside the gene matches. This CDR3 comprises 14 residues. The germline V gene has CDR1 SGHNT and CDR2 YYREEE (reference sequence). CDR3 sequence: CASRPGLAGETQYF. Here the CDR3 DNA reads TGTGCCAGCAGACCGGGACTAGCGGGAGAGACCCAGTACTTC.

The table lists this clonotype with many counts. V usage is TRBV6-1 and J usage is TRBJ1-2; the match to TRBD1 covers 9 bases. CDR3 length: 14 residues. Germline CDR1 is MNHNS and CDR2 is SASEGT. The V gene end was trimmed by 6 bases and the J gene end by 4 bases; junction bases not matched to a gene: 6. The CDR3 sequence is CASRADRGPYGYTF. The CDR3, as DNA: TGTGCCAGCAGAGCGGACAGGGGACCCTATGGCTACACCTTC.

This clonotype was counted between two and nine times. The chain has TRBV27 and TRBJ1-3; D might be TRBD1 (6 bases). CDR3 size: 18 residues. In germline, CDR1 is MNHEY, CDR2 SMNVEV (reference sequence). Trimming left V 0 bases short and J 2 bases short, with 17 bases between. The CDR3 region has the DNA TGTGCCAGCAGTTTATCGATGGGGGGCTACGAGGCTGGAAACACCATATATTTT. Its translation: CASSLSMGGYEAGNTIYF.

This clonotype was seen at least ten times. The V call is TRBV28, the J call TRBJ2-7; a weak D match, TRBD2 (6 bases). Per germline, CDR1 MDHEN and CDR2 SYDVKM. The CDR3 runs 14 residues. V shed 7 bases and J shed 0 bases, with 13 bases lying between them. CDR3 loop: CASTYRRGSYEQYF. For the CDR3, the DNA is TGTGCCAGCACCTACAGGAGGGGCTCCTACGAGCAGTACTTC.

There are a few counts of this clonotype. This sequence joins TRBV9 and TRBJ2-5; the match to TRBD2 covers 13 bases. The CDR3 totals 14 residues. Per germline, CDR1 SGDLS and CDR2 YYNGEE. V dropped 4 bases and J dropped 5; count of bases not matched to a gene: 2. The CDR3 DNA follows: TGTGCCAGCAGCCGACTAGCGGGAGGCGAGACCCAGTACTTC. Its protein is CASSRLAGGETQYF. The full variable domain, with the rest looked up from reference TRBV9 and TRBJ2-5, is DSGVTQTPKHLITATGQRVTLRCSPRSGDLSVYWYQQSLDQGLQFLIQYYNGEERAKGNILERFSAQQFPDLHSELNLSSLELGDSALYFCASSRLAGGETQYFGPGTRLLVL.

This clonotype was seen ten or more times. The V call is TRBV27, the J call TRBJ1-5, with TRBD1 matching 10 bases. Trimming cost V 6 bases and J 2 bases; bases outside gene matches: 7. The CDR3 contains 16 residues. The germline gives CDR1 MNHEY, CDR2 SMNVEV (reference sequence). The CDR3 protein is CASSRGQGVGNQPQHF. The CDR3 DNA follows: TGTGCCAGCAGCCGCGGACAGGGGGTAGGCAATCAGCCCCAGCATTTT.

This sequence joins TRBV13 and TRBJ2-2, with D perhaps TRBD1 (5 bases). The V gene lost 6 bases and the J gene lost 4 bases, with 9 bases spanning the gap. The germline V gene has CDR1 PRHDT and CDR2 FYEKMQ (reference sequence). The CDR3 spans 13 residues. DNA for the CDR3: TGTGCCAGCAGTCTGGACACCACCGGGGAGCTGTTTTTT. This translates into CASSLDTTGELFF.

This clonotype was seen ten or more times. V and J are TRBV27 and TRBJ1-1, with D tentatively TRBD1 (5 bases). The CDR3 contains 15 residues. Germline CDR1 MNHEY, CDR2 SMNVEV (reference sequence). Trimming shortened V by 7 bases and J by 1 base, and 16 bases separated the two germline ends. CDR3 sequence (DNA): TGTGCCAGCAAACCAGCCGGGACGGGGAACACTGAAGCTTTCTTT. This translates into CASKPAGTGNTEAFF.

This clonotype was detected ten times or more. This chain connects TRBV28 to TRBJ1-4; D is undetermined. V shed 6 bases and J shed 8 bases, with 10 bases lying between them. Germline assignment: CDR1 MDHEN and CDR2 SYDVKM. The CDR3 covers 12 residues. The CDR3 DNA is TGTGCCAGCAGCTCTGCGATGGAAAAACTGTTTTTT. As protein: CASSSAMEKLFF. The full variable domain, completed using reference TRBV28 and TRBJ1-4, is DVKVTQSSRYLVKRTGEKVFLECVQDMDHENMFWYRQDPGLGLRLIYFSYDVKMKEKGDIPEGYSVSREKKERFSLILESASTNQTSMYLCASSSAMEKLFFGSGTQLSVL.

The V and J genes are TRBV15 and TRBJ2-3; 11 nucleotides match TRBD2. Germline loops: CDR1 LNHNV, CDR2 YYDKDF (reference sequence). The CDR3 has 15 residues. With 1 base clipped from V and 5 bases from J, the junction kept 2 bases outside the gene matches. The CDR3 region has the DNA TGTGCCACCAGCAGAGGGGGGACTAGCGGAGATACGCAGTATTTT. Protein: CATSRGGTSGDTQYF. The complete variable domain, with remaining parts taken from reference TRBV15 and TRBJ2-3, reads DAMVIQNPRYQVTQFGKPVTLSCSQTLNHNVMYWYQQKSSQAPKLLFHYYDKDFNNEADTPDNFQSRRPNTSFCFLDIRSPGLGDTAMYLCATSRGGTSGDTQYFGPGTRLTVL.

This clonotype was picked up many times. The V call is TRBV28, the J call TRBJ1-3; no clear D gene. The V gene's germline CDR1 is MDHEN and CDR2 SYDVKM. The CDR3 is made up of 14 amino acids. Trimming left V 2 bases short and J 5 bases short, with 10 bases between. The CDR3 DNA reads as TGTGCCAGCAGTTTAGCGGCGCGTCGAAACACCATATATTTT. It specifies CASSLAARRNTIYF.

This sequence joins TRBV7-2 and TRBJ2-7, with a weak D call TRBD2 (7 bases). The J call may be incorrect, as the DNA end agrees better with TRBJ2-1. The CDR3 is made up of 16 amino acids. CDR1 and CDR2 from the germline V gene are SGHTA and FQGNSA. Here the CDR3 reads CASSPRGGAGEDEQFF. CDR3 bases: TGTGCCAGCAGCCCACGAGGGGGGGCAGGGGAGGACGAGCAGTTCTTC.

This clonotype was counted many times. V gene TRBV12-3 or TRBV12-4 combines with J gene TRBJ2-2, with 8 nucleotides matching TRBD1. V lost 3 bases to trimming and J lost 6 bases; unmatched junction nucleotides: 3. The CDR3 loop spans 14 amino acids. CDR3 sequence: CASSFAGGAGELFF. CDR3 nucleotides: TGTGCCAGCAGTTTCGCAGGGGGCGCCGGGGAGCTGTTTTTT.

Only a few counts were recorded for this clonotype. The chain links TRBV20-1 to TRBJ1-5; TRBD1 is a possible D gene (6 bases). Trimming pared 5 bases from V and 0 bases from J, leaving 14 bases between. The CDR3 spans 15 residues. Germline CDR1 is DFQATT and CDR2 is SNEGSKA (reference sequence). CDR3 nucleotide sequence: TGCAGTGCTCCGGACAGAAAATATAGCAATCAGCCCCAGCATTTT. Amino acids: CSAPDRKYSNQPQHF.

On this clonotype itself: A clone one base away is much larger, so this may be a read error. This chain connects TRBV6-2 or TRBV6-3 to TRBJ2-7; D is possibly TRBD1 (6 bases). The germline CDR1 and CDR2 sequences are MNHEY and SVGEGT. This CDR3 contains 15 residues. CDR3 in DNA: TGTGCCAGCAGTTACCGGGACACGGATGTCTACGAGCGGTACTTC. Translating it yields CASSYRDTDVYERYF.

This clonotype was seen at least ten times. Here the CDR3 reads CASSLWTGSQETQYF. The DNA for the CDR3 is TGTGCCAGCAGCCTCTGGACGGGAAGCCAAGAGACCCAGTACTTC. The chain links TRBV5-5 to TRBJ2-5; TRBD2 might be the D (5 bases). There are 15 residues in the CDR3. The germline V and J ends were trimmed by 4 bases and 1 base, with 14 bases remaining between them. Looked up from germline, CDR1 is SGHKS and CDR2 is YYEKEE (reference sequence).

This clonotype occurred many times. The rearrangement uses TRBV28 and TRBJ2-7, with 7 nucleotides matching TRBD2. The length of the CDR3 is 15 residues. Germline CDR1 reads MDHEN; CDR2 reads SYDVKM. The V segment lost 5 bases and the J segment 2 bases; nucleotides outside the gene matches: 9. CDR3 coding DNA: TGTGCCAGCAGTGGCCTAGCGGATGTTGCCTACGAGCAGTACTTC. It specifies CASSGLADVAYEQYF.